The next 20 T cell receptor beta chains were all read from a single sample in a study of blood T cell repertoires in COVID-19 (dated by TCRdb to the early 2020s). Library prep was done by the immunoSEQ multiplex PCR assay. This is the immuneACCESS table as TCRdb keeps it, with only in-frame sequences that have V and J called. A part of the clones is gone; compared with another copy, unresolved V genes explain less than half, and the rest is unexplained. Here the sample has approximately 300,000 clones; roughly 91% occur a single time. Together, the top ten hold 1% of the sample. Sequencing input: peripheral blood. These receptors were collected from a man aged 50 to 60 with active or convalescent COVID-19.

V is TRBV5-5 and J is TRBJ2-1, with 10 bases identical to TRBD2. With 0 bases clipped from V and 6 bases from J, the junction kept 6 bases outside the gene matches. CDR1 and CDR2 (germline): SGHKS, YYEKEE (reference sequence). CDR3 length: 16 residues. CDR3 sequence (DNA): TGTGCCAGCAGCTTGGGGCTAGCGGGGGCATTCAATGAGCAGTTCTTC. Its translation is CASSLGLAGAFNEQFF.

This CDR3 is CASSRGTGVNEKLFF. The CDR3 DNA sequence: TGTGCCAGCAGTCGTGGGACAGGGGTTAATGAAAAACTGTTTTTT. V usage is TRBV6-5 and J usage is TRBJ1-4, with 10 bases lining up with TRBD1. The CDR3 consists of 15 residues. Trimming took 5 bases from V and 4 from J; bases not matched to a gene: 4. The germline V gene encodes CDR1 MNHEY and CDR2 SVGAGI.

For this clone: Other DNA sequences in the same sample also yield this CDR3. V gene TRBV5-1 combines with J gene TRBJ1-2; TRBD1 matches 8 bases. CDR3 length: 14 residues. The germline V gene encodes CDR1 SGHRS and CDR2 YFSETQ. The trim removed 0 bases at V and 2 bases at J, leaving 0 bases unmatched. The CDR3 loop is CASSLGQGNYGYTF. CDR3 DNA: TGCGCCAGCAGCTTGGGACAGGGGAACTATGGCTACACCTTC.

The gene calls are TRBV7-9 and TRBJ1-3, with 8 bases that match TRBD1. With 5 bases clipped from V and 0 bases from J, the junction kept 6 bases outside the gene matches. CDR1 is SEHNR and CDR2 is FQNEAQ in the germline V gene (reference sequence). This CDR3 is built from 16 residues. The CDR3 loop is CASSDDRGRSGNTIYF. CDR3 coding DNA: TGTGCCAGCAGCGATGACAGGGGACGCTCTGGAAACACCATATATTTT.

The genes are TRBV7-2 and TRBJ2-5, with 10 bases matching TRBD1. The trim removed 2 bases at V and 0 bases at J, leaving 6 bases unmatched. CDR3 length: 17 residues. Germline assignment: CDR1 SGHTA and CDR2 FQGNSA. CDR3 DNA sequence: TGTGCCAGCAGCTTACGGGACAGGGGTTGGGACCAAGAGACCCAGTACTTC. Translating it yields CASSLRDRGWDQETQYF.

CDR3 DNA sequence: TGTGCCAGCTTACCCCGGGACAGCGGTGAAAAACTGTTTTTT. Translated: CASLPRDSGEKLFF. V and J are TRBV19 and TRBJ1-4; 7 bases align to TRBD1. The ends lost 9 bases at V and 7 bases at J; junction bases unmatched: 11. The germline gives CDR1 LNHDA, CDR2 SQIVND (reference sequence). The CDR3 contains 14 residues.

The chain recombines TRBV27 with TRBJ2-5, with 9 nucleotides matching TRBD1. CDR3 length: 16 residues. Trimming removed 5 bases from V and 2 bases from J; junction bases left unmatched: 9. Germline CDR1 and CDR2: MNHEY and SMNVEV (reference sequence). CDR3 region: CASSEDRGYLQETQYF. The CDR3 nucleotides are TGTGCCAGCAGTGAGGACAGGGGTTACCTTCAAGAGACCCAGTACTTC.

The J gene is TRBJ1-2, the V gene TRBV9, with TRBD1 matching over 12 bases. The CDR3 has 15 residues. After removal of 4 bases from V and 7 bases from J, the junction contained 8 bases not matched to a gene. CDR1 and CDR2 from the germline V gene are SGDLS and YYNGEE. CDR3 DNA: TGTGCCAGCAGCCTGATGGGACAGGGGGCCAGTGGCTACACCTTC. Protein: CASSLMGQGASGYTF.

This clone was picked up one time. The chain uses TRBV4-3 and TRBJ2-5; the D gene is possibly TRBD1 (6 bases). V gave up 4 bases and J gave up 3 bases, with 9 bases separating them. The CDR3 runs to 13 residues. Germline assignment: CDR1 LGHNA and CDR2 YSLEER. The CDR3 nucleotides read TGCGCCAGCAGCCCCGGGACAAAAGAGACCCAGTACTTC. Protein sequence: CASSPGTKETQYF.

Only a few counts were recorded for this clone. V gene TRBV30 combines with J gene TRBJ1-2; D is unclear. Germline lookup yields CDR1 GTSNPN and CDR2 SVGIG (reference sequence). The V end was cut by 1 base, the J end by 7 bases, with 7 bases between. The length of the CDR3 is 11 residues. In nucleotides, the CDR3 is TGTGCCTGGAGTGCGGGAGGTGGCTACACCTTC. This codes for CAWSAGGGYTF.

This rearrangement joins TRBV3-1 (or the pseudogene TRBV3-2) to TRBJ2-7; D might be TRBD2 (5 bases). Germline V gene lookup returns CDR1 LGHDT and CDR2 YNNKEL (reference sequence). The CDR3 length is 14 residues. The V and J ends lost 1 base and 6 bases respectively, with 13 bases between them. The CDR3 nucleotides read TGTGCCAGCAGCCAAGGGACGGGATCTTCCGAGCAGTACTTC. Its protein product is CASSQGTGSSEQYF.

This chain connects TRBV5-6 to TRBJ2-7, with 8 bases identical to TRBD1. V lost 4 bases and J lost 4; bases outside the gene matches: 7. The germline gives CDR1 SGHDT, CDR2 YYEEEE. This CDR3 region has 14 residues. CDR3 sequence reads: CASSTGQGRYEQYF. Here the CDR3 DNA reads TGTGCCAGCAGCACCGGACAGGGTCGATACGAGCAGTACTTC.

The gene calls are TRBV10-3 and TRBJ2-5, with 9 bases fitting TRBD1. Germline assignment: CDR1 ENHRY and CDR2 SYGVKD. The junction had 9 bases not matched to a gene; V was cut back by 5 bases and J by 5 bases. This CDR3 spans 15 amino acids. The CDR3 loop reads CAISQWDRASETQYF. CDR3 coding DNA: TGTGCCATCAGTCAGTGGGACAGGGCCTCGGAGACCCAGTACTTC.

This rearrangement joins TRBV5-5 to TRBJ1-2, with TRBD1 as a possible D gene (6 bases). Germline lookup yields CDR1 SGHKS and CDR2 YYEKEE (reference sequence). The CDR3 spans 15 residues. The V end was cut by 0 bases, the J end by 4 bases, with 13 bases between. This CDR3 reads CASSLAGGSPYGYTF. The CDR3 DNA sequence: TGTGCCAGCAGCTTGGCGGGGGGCAGCCCCTATGGCTACACCTTC.

The chain joins TRBV28 to TRBJ1-6; 7 bases are shared with TRBD1. The CDR3 is 15 residues long. Germline-derived CDR1 and CDR2 are MDHEN and SYDVKM. Trimming took 6 bases from V and 14 from J; bases not matched to a gene: 16. CDR3 loop: CASRSAGTDSFTLHF. Here the CDR3 DNA reads TGTGCCAGCAGATCGGCCGGGACAGACTCCTTCACCCTCCACTTT.

V is TRBV7-3 and J is TRBJ2-1; D is unclear. CDR1 is SGHTA, CDR2 FQGTGA, per germline. V lost 1 base and J 0 bases, leaving 7 bases between the germline ends. CDR3 length equals 15 residues. CDR3 region: CASSLMRSSYNEQFF. CDR3 nucleotide sequence: TGTGCCAGCAGCTTAATGCGGAGCTCCTACAATGAGCAGTTCTTC.

This chain links TRBV5-4 with TRBJ2-7; 14 nucleotides align to TRBD2. V lost 4 bases and J lost 5; bases outside the gene matches: 5. Looked up from germline, CDR1 is SGHNT and CDR2 is YYREEE (reference sequence). The CDR3 runs to 15 residues. The CDR3 DNA is TGTGCCAGCAGCGCCGCGGGACTAGCGGGAGACGAGCAGTACTTC. It specifies CASSAAGLAGDEQYF.

The chain links TRBV29-1 to TRBJ2-5; D is unclear. The V end lost 4 bases, the J end lost 3 bases, and 9 bases lay between the germline ends. This CDR3 comprises 12 residues. Germline V lookup: CDR1 SQVTM, CDR2 ANQGSEA. The CDR3 region is CSVVSAEETQYF. In DNA, the CDR3 is TGCAGCGTTGTCTCCGCGGAAGAGACCCAGTACTTC.

The chain uses TRBV23-1 and TRBJ1-3; D is possibly TRBD1 (6 bases). TRBV23-1 is placed among ORFs of uncertain function. With 1 base removed from V and 5 bases from J, the gap between germline ends came to 12 bases. This CDR3 is built from 15 residues. CDR3: CASSQLKGGRNTIYF. The CDR3 DNA sequence: TGCGCCAGCAGTCAATTAAAAGGGGGTCGAAACACCATATATTTT.

The genes are TRBV13 and TRBJ1-2; 9 bases are a match to TRBD1. The CDR3 is 15 residues long. In germline, CDR1 is PRHDT, CDR2 FYEKMQ (reference sequence). The junction had 14 bases not matched to a gene; V was cut back by 7 bases and J by 8 bases. The CDR3: CASTVGTGNLWGYTF. CDR3 nucleotide sequence: TGTGCCAGCACCGTAGGGACAGGGAATCTGTGGGGCTACACCTTC.